A single sample gave rise to the 32 T cell receptor beta chains below, sequenced in a study of PD-1 blockade in mismatch repair-deficient tumors. The assay was immunoSEQ multiplex PCR, and TCRdb's table has in-frame clones only and misses some. The sample has tens of thousands of clones; roughly 77% are singletons. Sequencing was performed on peripheral blood, taken 4 weeks after starting pembrolizumab. These receptors originate from an adult with mismatch repair-deficient cancer.

The chain recombines TRBV9 with TRBJ1-4; D is possibly TRBD1 (6 bases). Germline V gene lookup returns CDR1 SGDLS and CDR2 YYNGEE. The CDR3 covers 16 residues. The germline V and J ends were trimmed by 0 bases and 0 bases, with 9 bases remaining between them. CDR3 DNA: TGTGCCAGCAGCGTAGGAGACAGGACAACTAATGAAAAACTGTTTTTT. Translated: CASSVGDRTTNEKLFF.

The chain employs TRBV6-5 and TRBJ2-3, with 11 bases lining up with TRBD2. J gave up 4 bases and V 5 bases, and 2 bases lay outside the gene matches. The CDR3 covers 14 residues. CDR1 is MNHEY, CDR2 SVGAGI, per germline. CDR3 sequence reads: CASSRLAGSDTQYF. The CDR3 nucleotides are TGTGCCAGCAGTAGACTAGCGGGGTCAGATACGCAGTATTTT.

The chain carries TRBV4-3 and TRBJ2-7; D possibly corresponds to TRBD1 (6 bases). Germline V CDR1 and CDR2: LGHNA, YSLEER. The CDR3 covers 14 residues. V was cut by 3 bases and J by 4 bases, with 13 bases left in between. CDR3 sequence reads: CASSQKAGTYEQYF. CDR3 DNA: TGCGCCAGCAGCCAGAAAGCCGGGACATACGAGCAGTACTTC.

The chain employs TRBV25-1 and TRBJ2-5, with 7 bases matching TRBD1. Per the germline V gene, CDR1 is MGHDK and CDR2 is SYGVNS. V shed 4 bases and J 9 bases; nucleotides not matched to a gene: 8. The length of the CDR3 is 13 residues. The CDR3 coding sequence is TGTGCCAGCAGTGCCGGACAGGAGATGGCCCAGTACTTC. Protein product: CASSAGQEMAQYF. Supplemented by reference TRBV25-1 and TRBJ2-5, the full variable domain reads EADIYQTPRYLVIGTGKKITLECSQTMGHDKMYWYQQDPGMELHLIHYSYGVNSTEKGDLSSESTVSRIRTEHFPLTLESARPSHTSQYLCASSAGQEMAQYFGPGTRLLVL.

The V call is TRBV28, the J call TRBJ1-3; D unclear. V gave up 6 bases and J gave up 4 bases, with 19 bases separating them. The CDR3 runs to 16 residues. Germline loops: CDR1 MDHEN, CDR2 SYDVKM. CDR3 loop: CASSLAFSAGGNTIYF. The CDR3 DNA reads as TGTGCCAGCAGCCTCGCGTTCTCGGCGGGGGGAAACACCATATATTTT.

The V and J genes are TRBV5-6 and TRBJ2-2, with D maybe TRBD2 (6 bases). Germline loops: CDR1 SGHDT, CDR2 YYEEEE. The CDR3 spans 14 residues. Trimming removed 3 bases from V and 2 bases from J, with 8 bases in between. Written as DNA, the CDR3 is TGTGCCAGCAGCTGGGGACTTAACACCGGGGAGCTGTTTTTT. Protein sequence: CASSWGLNTGELFF.

The chain recombines TRBV6-5 with TRBJ1-1, with TRBD1 matching 10 bases. The V gene's germline CDR1 is MNHEY and CDR2 SVGAGI. The V gene end was trimmed by 6 bases and the J gene end by 1 base; junction bases not matched to a gene: 2. The CDR3 sequence is 14 residues long. This chain's CDR3 is CASRGQGKNTEAFF. As DNA, the CDR3 is TGTGCCAGCAGGGGACAGGGGAAGAACACTGAAGCTTTCTTT.

This clone came up a few times. The J gene is TRBJ1-2, the V gene TRBV5-6; D not certain. The CDR3 is 14 residues long. In germline, CDR1 is SGHDT, CDR2 YYEEEE. V was cut by 0 bases and J by 4 bases, with 10 bases left in between. As DNA, the CDR3 is TGTGCCAGCAGCTTGGGAGAGGGAATCTATGGCTACACCTTC. The encoded protein is CASSLGEGIYGYTF.

V gene TRBV29-1 combines with J gene TRBJ2-5; D tentatively reads TRBD1 or TRBD2 (5 bases each). Germline-derived CDR1 and CDR2 are SQVTM and ANQGSEA. The CDR3 length is 14 residues. The ends were cut back, 2 bases at V and 2 bases at J, with 12 bases in the middle. The CDR3 DNA follows: TGCAGCGTTGAATGGGGGTTGGGTCAAGAGACCCAGTACTTC. Translation: CSVEWGLGQETQYF.

V and J are TRBV6-5 and TRBJ1-5; no reliable D call. The CDR3 length is 14 residues. The germline gives CDR1 MNHEY, CDR2 SVGAGI. Deletions cut 3 bases from V and 1 base from J, with 7 bases between. CDR3 nucleotide sequence: TGTGCCAGCAGTTATACGGCGAGCAATCAGCCCCAGCATTTT. Its protein product is CASSYTASNQPQHF.

J is TRBJ1-1 and V is TRBV5-1; D is unclear. The CDR3 runs 15 residues. V lost 0 bases and J lost 1, with 10 bases in between. The germline gives CDR1 SGHRS, CDR2 YFSETQ. In DNA, the CDR3 is TGCGCCAGCAGCTTGGGAAGGGTAGGGAACACTGAAGCTTTCTTT. It yields the protein CASSLGRVGNTEAFF.

The J gene is TRBJ2-7, the V gene TRBV7-9; TRBD2 matches at 7 bases. V lost 1 base, J lost 5 bases, and 5 bases stayed unmatched. From germline, CDR1 is SEHNR and CDR2 FQNEAQ (reference sequence). This CDR3 has 14 residues. The CDR3 DNA reads as TGTGCCAGCAGCTTAGGCGGGAGTCCGAACGAGCAGTACTTC. Encoded protein: CASSLGGSPNEQYF.

This clone was detected once. The chain employs TRBV4-1 and TRBJ1-5; perhaps TRBD1 as D (6 bases). Germline loops: CDR1 MGHRA, CDR2 YSYEKL. V was cut by 4 bases and J by 0 bases, with 10 bases left in between. The CDR3 has 15 residues. CDR3 coding DNA: TGCGCCAGCAGCCGGGGACAAGCTAGCAATCAGCCCCAGCATTTT. Encoded protein: CASSRGQASNQPQHF.

A single count supports this clone. The gene calls are TRBV6-4 and TRBJ2-2; D remains unclear. This CDR3 region has 13 residues. V lost 3 bases and J 0 bases, leaving 2 bases between the germline ends. In germline, CDR1 is MRHNA, CDR2 SNTAGT. The CDR3 nucleotides are TGTGCCAGCAGTGAAGCGAACACCGGGGAGCTGTTTTTT. Protein: CASSEANTGELFF.

The J gene is TRBJ1-4, the V gene TRBV6-1; tentative D call: TRBD1 (6 bases). This CDR3 has 15 residues. With 7 bases removed from V and 0 bases from J, the gap between germline ends came to 12 bases. Germline V lookup: CDR1 MNHNS, CDR2 SASEGT. The CDR3 DNA is TGTGCCAGCACGGACAGCTTTGCAACTAATGAAAAACTGTTTTTT. Translation: CASTDSFATNEKLFF.

The V call is TRBV7-8, the J call TRBJ2-3, with D perhaps TRBD2 (6 bases). V was shortened by 3 bases and J by 3 bases, with 16 bases between the two germline ends. This CDR3 spans 16 amino acids. The germline CDR1 and CDR2 sequences are SGHVS and FQNEAQ. Here the CDR3 DNA reads TGTGCCAGCAGCTTTTTCGGATTAGCGGTTACAGATACGCAGTATTTT. Translation gives CASSFFGLAVTDTQYF. Looking up the rest from reference TRBV7-8 and TRBJ2-3 gives the full variable domain: GAGVSQSPRYKVAKRGQDVALRCDPISGHVSLFWYQQALGQGPEFLTYFQNEAQLDKSGLPSDRFFAERPEGSVSTLKIQRTQQEDSAVYLCASSFFGLAVTDTQYFGPGTRLTVL.

The V gene is TRBV4-3, the J gene TRBJ2-7; D is uncertain. The CDR3 is made up of 17 amino acids. V was shortened by 1 base and J by 3 bases, with 19 bases between the two germline ends. CDR1 is LGHNA and CDR2 is YSLEER in the germline V gene. The CDR3 coding sequence is TGCGCCAGCAGCCAAGGGATTTTGGGTCTAGAACACTACGAGCAGTACTTC. Its protein is CASSQGILGLEHYEQYF.

The gene calls are TRBV27 and TRBJ2-1; D might be TRBD1 (5 bases). In germline, CDR1 is MNHEY, CDR2 SMNVEV (reference sequence). The CDR3 extends over 14 amino acids. V was pared by 3 bases and J by 7 bases, with 13 bases between. The chain's CDR3 is CASSLSQGSNEQFF. CDR3 in DNA: TGTGCCAGCAGTTTGTCCCAGGGTTCGAATGAGCAGTTCTTC.

This clone was observed a single time. This sequence joins TRBV28 and TRBJ2-3; D remains unclear. This CDR3 is built from 16 residues. Germline V CDR1 and CDR2: MDHEN, SYDVKM. Trimming took off 3 bases at V and 0 bases at J, with 13 bases between the two ends. The CDR3 here is CASSLWQTASTDTQYF. The CDR3 DNA sequence: TGTGCCAGCAGTTTGTGGCAGACCGCTAGCACAGATACGCAGTATTTT.

The rearrangement uses TRBV5-1 and TRBJ2-1; D is perhaps TRBD2 (6 bases). The CDR3 length is 14 residues. Germline V gene sequence: CDR1 SGHRS, CDR2 YFSETQ. Trimming left V 4 bases short and J 15 bases short, with 23 bases between. The CDR3 DNA reads as TGCGCCAGCAGCCAGAGTCGGGACTCTCCGTCGCCGTTCTTC. This sequence encodes CASSQSRDSPSPFF.

This clone was found a few times. CDR3 amino acids: CASSVDSPEETQYF. The CDR3 DNA sequence: TGTGCCAGCAGCGTGGACAGCCCAGAAGAGACCCAGTACTTC. The gene calls are TRBV7-2 and TRBJ2-5; TRBD1 is a possible D gene (6 bases). The ends were cut back, 5 bases at V and 3 bases at J, with 13 bases in the middle. CDR3 length: 14 amino acids. CDR1 is SGHTA and CDR2 is FQGNSA in the germline V gene. Drawing the rest from reference TRBV7-2 and TRBJ2-5, the complete variable domain is GAGVSQSPSNKVTEKGKDVELRCDPISGHTALYWYRQSLGQGLEFLIYFQGNSAPDKSGLPSDRFSAERTGGSVSTLTIQRTQQEDSAVYLCASSVDSPEETQYFGPGTRLLVL.

The V and J genes are TRBV5-6 and TRBJ2-2; D ambiguous. V was pared by 2 bases and J by 7 bases, with 6 bases between. CDR3 size: 12 residues. The germline CDR1 and CDR2 sequences are SGHDT and YYEEEE. The CDR3 loop is CASSFVNGELFF. The DNA for the CDR3 is TGTGCCAGCAGCTTTGTAAACGGGGAGCTGTTTTTT.

The chain couples TRBV19 to TRBJ2-1, with no clear D. The CDR3 is 11 residues long. CDR1 LNHDA and CDR2 SQIVND come from the germline V gene (reference sequence). The V end lost 5 bases, the J end lost 7 bases, and 6 bases lay between the germline ends. This CDR3 is CASSWTNEQFF. In nucleotides, the CDR3 is TGTGCCAGTAGTTGGACGAATGAGCAGTTCTTC.

This clone has only a few counts. The chain has TRBV11-3 and TRBJ2-1; D perhaps matches TRBD2 (7 bases). Trimming shortened V by 5 bases and J by 4 bases, and 15 bases separated the two germline ends. The CDR3 has 15 residues. Per germline, CDR1 SGHNT and CDR2 YENEEA. The CDR3 DNA is TGTGCCAGCAGCCTGCAGGGAGGGGGTTACAATGAGCAGTTCTTC. This sequence encodes CASSLQGGGYNEQFF.

This clone is judged medium-sized. The rearrangement uses TRBV10-2 and TRBJ2-7; D ambiguous. The CDR3 consists of 13 residues. V was clipped by 5 bases and J by 5 bases, with 13 bases between them. CDR1 WSHSY and CDR2 SAAADI come from the germline V gene. The DNA of the CDR3 is TGCGCCAGCAGTCTGGACCTAGGGAACGAGCAGTACTTC. Its protein product is CASSLDLGNEQYF.

This clone is categorized as medium-sized. The chain carries TRBV5-1 and TRBJ1-2; 7 bases line up with TRBD1. This CDR3 has 14 amino acids. Looked up from germline, CDR1 is SGHRS and CDR2 is YFSETQ. V was pared by 4 bases and J by 6 bases, with 9 bases of the junction left unmatched. The CDR3 sequence: CASSPPTGTHGYTF. The DNA of the CDR3 is TGCGCCAGCAGCCCCCCGACAGGGACTCATGGCTACACCTTC.

V usage is TRBV30 and J usage is TRBJ1-1; no definite D call. Trimming took off 5 bases at V and 0 bases at J, with 10 bases between the two ends. There are 13 residues in the CDR3. The germline gives CDR1 GTSNPN, CDR2 SVGIG (reference sequence). CDR3 protein: CAWDRGLNTEAFF. The CDR3 DNA follows: TGTGCCTGGGACCGCGGACTGAACACTGAAGCTTTCTTT.

The rearrangement uses TRBV12-5 and TRBJ2-7; 9 positions agree with TRBD1. There are 15 residues in the CDR3. The J segment lost 1 base and the V segment lost 5 bases, leaving 6 bases of the junction unmatched. Per germline, CDR1 LGHNT and CDR2 FRNRAP. CDR3 in amino acids: CASGAPGQGSYEQYF. The CDR3 DNA is TGTGCTAGTGGTGCACCGGGACAGGGATCCTACGAGCAGTACTTC.

This clone came up once. The CDR3 protein is CASSLSGQGNEQFF. CDR3 nucleotide sequence: TGTGCCAGCAGCCTCTCCGGACAGGGGAATGAGCAGTTCTTC. The V gene is TRBV7-9, the J gene TRBJ2-1, with 9 bases aligning to TRBD1. Trimming took 5 bases from V and 7 from J; bases not matched to a gene: 6. The CDR3 covers 14 residues. CDR1 and CDR2 from the germline V gene are SEHNR and FQNEAQ (reference sequence).

The rearrangement links TRBV5-1 to TRBJ2-7; 7 positions match TRBD2. Germline CDR1 SGHRS, CDR2 YFSETQ. The CDR3 totals 17 residues. The ends lost 0 bases at V and 2 bases at J; junction bases unmatched: 11. The CDR3 loop is CASSLGREIGRTYEQYF. In nucleotides, the CDR3 is TGCGCCAGCAGCTTGGGGCGGGAGATCGGTCGCACCTACGAGCAGTACTTC. Variable domain in full (rest from reference TRBV5-1 and TRBJ2-7): KAGVTQTPRYLIKTRGQQVTLSCSPISGHRSVSWYQQTPGQGLQFLFEYFSETQRNKGNFPGRFSGRQFSNSRSEMNVSTLELGDSALYLCASSLGREIGRTYEQYFGPGTRLTVT.

A few counts support this clone. J is TRBJ2-7 and V is TRBV7-9; D is perhaps TRBD1 (5 bases). The V gene lost 2 bases and the J gene lost 2 bases, with 7 bases spanning the gap. The CDR3 has 13 amino acids. Per the germline V gene, CDR1 is SEHNR and CDR2 is FQNEAQ (reference sequence). The CDR3 reads CASSLQGAYEQYF. For the CDR3, the DNA is TGTGCCAGCAGCTTACAGGGCGCCTACGAGCAGTACTTC.

This clone was counted a few times. The chain has TRBV6-5 and TRBJ2-7; D unresolved. V was shortened by 5 bases and J by 13 bases, with 15 bases between the two germline ends. CDR1 and CDR2 from the germline V gene are MNHEY and SVGAGI. CDR3 length: 11 residues. The CDR3 DNA is TGTGCCAGCAGTGTAGCAGGTATTCTTTACTTC. Its translation is CASSVAGILYF.